The clone carrying this T cell receptor beta chain was recorded many times. What it binds is unknown. The germline V gene has CDR1 SGHNT and CDR2 YENEEA. CDR3 length equals 16 residues. With 5 bases removed from V and 0 bases from J, the gap between germline ends came to 13 bases. This record comes from a study of regulatory T cells in long-lasting Graves disease. Study overall: The study counted Graves' disease as persistent given over 5 years of antithyroid drugs and positive TSH receptor antibodies.

Time point of the sample: persistent/refractory GD, antithyroid drugs over 5 years with positive TRAb. Generation of the TCR library employed RNA extracted from PBMCs. Study results and limitations: Under persistent disease, TRBV28, TRBJ1-2 and TRBJ2-5 were used preferentially.

CDR3 regions were amplified by Arm-PCR using iRepertoire HTBI primers to build TCR beta libraries. Original methodology: The samples yielded about 63 TRBV and roughly 15 TRBJ segments. TCRdb re-called the multiplex PCR reads with MiXCR, one entry per CDR3 protein. V and J calls and clone size were set by TCRdb, not the authors. The sample lists more than 350,000 distinct CDR3 sequences; around 20% were seen once. The origin of this receptor is a female donor with Graves disease. Sequencing used peripheral blood mononuclear cells (PBMCs), obtained when the disease was refractory, from a patient treated with antithyroid drugs. The chain combines TRBV11-3 with TRBJ2-2; maybe TRBD1 (6 bases). The CDR3 spells CASSPLGHSNTGELFF. CDR3 nucleotide sequence: TGTGCCAGCAGCCCCCTGGGACATTCGAACACCGGGGAGCTGTTTTTT.